This T cell receptor beta chain was captured in a study of ipilimumab plus nivolumab after autologous stem cell transplantation. The overall study: Typical patient got a handful of ipilimumab doses and about eight nivolumab doses (median). The DLBCL group included primary refractory and relapsed cases.

TCRdb's table, derived via immunoSEQ multiplex PCR, lists solely in-frame clones and lacks some. Among 15,000 to 20,000 clones, around four fifths were seen once, and the ten largest hold around 9.6%. This clone was seen a handful of times. CDR3 length: 15 amino acids. Germline assignment: CDR1 PRHDT and CDR2 FYEKMQ (reference sequence). Trimming cost V 1 base and J 6 bases; bases outside gene matches: 7. Patients got ipilimumab 1 mg/kg beginning 14 to 28 days post-transplant. V and J are TRBV13 and TRBJ1-1; the match to TRBD1 covers 8 bases. The source of this sequence is a male donor with diffuse large B-cell lymphoma. This specimen was PBMCs, taken in a trial of ipilimumab plus nivolumab as post-transplant consolidation. CDR3 DNA sequence: TGTGCCAGCAGCTTAGATTTGGACAGGGAACCTGAAGCTTTCTTT. This translates into CASSLDLDREPEAFF. Full variable domain (missing parts from reference TRBV13 and TRBJ1-1): AAGVIQSPRHLIKEKRETATLKCYPIPRHDTVYWYQQGPGQDPQFLISFYEKMQSDKGSIPDRFSAQQFSDYHSELNMSSLELGDSALYFCASSLDLDREPEAFFGQGTRLTVV.